This is a list of T cell receptor beta chains from one sample in a study of cytomegalovirus exposure and HLA in healthy donors. Produced via immunoSEQ multiplex PCR; TCRdb's table is partial and in-frame only. The sample shows 150,000 to 200,000 clones, over 60% of them seen only once. The sample was PBMCs. The receptor set was obtained from a woman aged 45 to 65 in good health and CMV-seronegative. The CDR3 runs from the conserved cysteine through the conserved F or W. The D gene is left open where the match is weak. The size entry is marked missing in some rows and otherwise reads once, few, many or a size class.

D gene | J gene | V gene | clone size | CDR3 DNA | CDR3 protein
TRBD2 | TRBJ2-3 | TRBV4-2 | . | TGTGCCAGCAGCCAAGATACTAGCGGGGGCACAGATACGCAGTATTTT | CASSQDTSGGTDTQYF
. | TRBJ2-5 | TRBV7-2 | . | TGTGCCAGCAATACGCCGGGACACCCCTCGACTTACTTC | CASNTPGHPSTYF
TRBD2 | TRBJ2-7 | TRBV7-6 | . | TGTGCCAGCAGCTTAGCGCGGGGGGCCTACGAGCAGTACTTC | CASSLARGAYEQYF
. | TRBJ2-7 | TRBV5-6 | . | TGTGCCAGCAGCCAAGGATGGGGGCGAGCCTACGAGCAGTACTTC | CASSQGWGRAYEQYF
. | TRBJ2-1 | TRBV6-5 | . | TGTGCCAGCAGTCCAGGTGGTAGCTCCTACAATGAGCAGTTCTTC | CASSPGGSSYNEQFF
. | TRBJ2-2 | TRBV5-1 | . | TGCGCCAGCAGCTTCGGAGCCACGAACACCGGGGAGCTGTTTTTT | CASSFGATNTGELFF
. | TRBJ2-7 | TRBV19 | . | TGTGCCGCGGGGCGGGGACCCCCATACGAGCAGTACTTC | CAAGRGPPYEQYF
TRBD2 | TRBJ2-2 | TRBV28 | . | TGTGCCAGCAGTTTGCCCAGCGGGGACACCGGGGAGCTGTTTTTT | CASSLPSGDTGELFF
TRBD1 | TRBJ1-4 | TRBV30 | once | TGTGCGCTACGGGACAGGGGGATCAGGAATGAAAAACTGTTTTTT | CALRDRGIRNEKLFF
. | TRBJ1-2 | TRBV5-5 | once | TGTGCCAGCAGCTTTGTCTTTGGCTACACCTTC | CASSFVFGYTF
. | TRBJ2-3 | TRBV5-6 | . | TGTGCCAGCAGCTTGGATGGCCCCTCCAGCGGCACAGATACGCAGTATTTT | CASSLDGPSSGTDTQYF
TRBD2 | TRBJ2-1 | TRBV27 | once | TGTGCCAGCAGGACTAGCGGAAGCTACAATGAGCAGTTCTTC | CASRTSGSYNEQFF
TRBD1 | TRBJ2-7 | TRBV5-1 | . | TGCGCCAGCAGCACGACAGGGATCGACGAGCAGTACTTC | CASSTTGIDEQYF
. | TRBJ2-3 | TRBV10-3 | . | TGTGCCATCAGTGAGTCGAACAGGGCCACAGATACGCAGTATTTT | CAISESNRATDTQYF
. | TRBJ2-3 | TRBV14 | . | TGTGCCAGCAGCCAAGATTCGGGAGTGGGCACAGATACGCAGTATTTT | CASSQDSGVGTDTQYF
. | TRBJ2-7 | TRBV28 | once | TGTGCCAGCAGTTTGGGCATTGGATGGCAGTACTTC | CASSLGIGWQYF
. | TRBJ2-1 | TRBV4-1 | . | TGCGCCAGCAGGTTCGGGGTGGATGAGCAGTTCTTC | CASRFGVDEQFF
TRBD1 | TRBJ1-2 | TRBV4-3 | . | TGCGCCAGCAGCCCGGTGGGGACAGGGGTCTATGGCTACACCTTC | CASSPVGTGVYGYTF
. | TRBJ1-2 | TRBV13 | . | TGTGCCAGCAGCGCGGACAGCCGAAATGGCTACACCTTC | CASSADSRNGYTF
TRBD2 | TRBJ2-1 | TRBV7-2 | . | TGTGCCAGTACTACAACGATCACTAGCGGGAGCCCCAATGAGCAGTTCTTC | CASTTTITSGSPNEQFF
TRBD1 | TRBJ1-4 | TRBV14 | . | TGTGCCAGCAGCCTAGACAGGGGAACTAATGAAAAACTGTTTTTT | CASSLDRGTNEKLFF
. | TRBJ2-5 | TRBV28 | few | TGTGCCACTGGTTTCCGCCTACCGGAGACCCAGTACTTC | CATGFRLPETQYF
TRBD2 | TRBJ2-1 | TRBV7-8 | few | TGTGCCAGCAGCCTAGAATCAGGCGGGAGTCTCGGTGAGCAGTTCTTC | CASSLESGGSLGEQFF
. | TRBJ1-5 | TRBV19 | once | TGTGCCAGTAGTAATGATTGGCGGTGGAATCAGCCCCAGCATTTT | CASSNDWRWNQPQHF
TRBD1 | TRBJ2-7 | TRBV5-1 | . | TGCGCCAGCAGCTTCGGGGAGACAGGGGTAACCTACGAGCAGTACTTC | CASSFGETGVTYEQYF
TRBD1 | TRBJ1-1 | TRBV29-1 | . | TGCAGCGTTCAGGGGGGAAACACTGAAGCTTTCTTT | CSVQGGNTEAFF
TRBD1 | TRBJ1-5 | TRBV7-2 | . | TGTGCCAGCAGCTTAACCACACAGGGGTTGAAGCCCCAGCATTTT | CASSLTTQGLKPQHF
. | TRBJ2-6 | TRBV5-1 | . | TGCGCCAGCAGCTCAGACAGAACCTACTCTGGGGCCAACGTCCTGACTTTC | CASSSDRTYSGANVLTF
TRBD1 | TRBJ1-5 | TRBV6-7 | . | TGTGCCAGCAGTCAGACAGGGGGCTGTAGTAGTCAGCCCCAGCATTTT | CASSQTGGCSSQPQHF
TRBD2 | TRBJ2-7 | TRBV9 | few | TGTGCCAGCAGCCCTAGCGGGATCCTCAGAACTAGCTCCTACGAGCAGTACTTC | CASSPSGILRTSSYEQYF
. | TRBJ1-1 | TRBV28 | . | TGTGCCAGCAGCCCTCTGAACACTGAAGCTTTCTTT | CASSPLNTEAFF
TRBD1 | TRBJ1-5 | TRBV5-8 | . | TGTGCCAGCAGCTTGGTACAGGGGAGGAATCAGCCCCAGCATTTT | CASSLVQGRNQPQHF
TRBD1 | TRBJ1-5 | TRBV5-1 | few | TGCGCCAGCAGCTTGGAGGGGGCTCATCAGCCCCAGCATTTT | CASSLEGAHQPQHF
. | TRBJ1-2 | TRBV5-4 | once | TGTGCCACCCAAGACACGGCCTATGGCTACATCTTC | CATQDTAYGYIF
TRBD1 | TRBJ2-1 | TRBV7-2 | . | TGTGCCAGCAGCATACAGGGGAGCGCCTACAATGAGCAGTTCTTC | CASSIQGSAYNEQFF
. | TRBJ2-5 | TRBV19 | . | TGTGCCAGTAGTGTTGAGAGGGGAGGCCAAGAGACCCAGTACTTC | CASSVERGGQETQYF
. | TRBJ1-5 | TRBV6-5 | . | TGTGCCAGCAGTTCCGCTACCGGTGGTGCCAATCAGCCCCAGCATTTT | CASSSATGGANQPQHF
TRBD2 | TRBJ2-1 | TRBV7-3 | few | TGTGCCAGCAGCTTTCTAGCGGGAGTAACGAATGAGCAGTTCTTC | CASSFLAGVTNEQFF
. | TRBJ1-1 | TRBV27 | . | TGTGCCAGCAGTCCCAACCAGGTGAACACTGAAGCTTTCTTT | CASSPNQVNTEAFF
. | TRBJ1-4 | TRBV6-5 | few | TGTGCCAGCAGTTACCAGGAAATAAGCGGAAAACTGTTTTTT | CASSYQEISGKLFF
TRBD2 | TRBJ2-1 | TRBV4-3 | few | TGCGCCAGCAGCCAAGAAGCGGGAGGTACGGTCAATGAGCAGTTCTTC | CASSQEAGGTVNEQFF